A selection of T cell receptor beta chains follows, all from one sample in a study of post-analysis software for immune sequencing data. TCRdb recomputed calls from the PCR reads with MiXCR, one row per CDR3 protein. Of 450,000 to 700,000 distinct CDR3 sequences listed, roughly 47% are singletons. The sequenced sample was blood. The receptors derive from a girl aged 5-17 years with multiple sclerosis. Both conserved end residues are part of each CDR3. Each record gives: clone size, V gene, J gene, D gene, CDR3 DNA, CDR3 protein. D genes are given only for firm matches. Clone size is shown for a subset of rows, as once, few, many or a class of expanded clone.

few,TRBV12-3/TRBV12-4,TRBJ2-7,TRBD2,TGTGCCAGCAGTTCCACGACTAGCGGGAAATCCTACGAGCAGTACTTC,CASSSTTSGKSYEQYF
-,TRBV12-3/TRBV12-4,TRBJ2-4,-,TGTGCCAGCAGTTTTTACTTGAGGGAGCAGTACTTC,CASSFYLREQYF
-,TRBV7-9,TRBJ2-7,TRBD2,TGTGCCAGCAGCAGTTTAGCGGGGGGGCTTGCCAACGAGCAGTACTTC,CASSSLAGGLANEQYF
-,TRBV5-8,TRBJ2-3,-,TGTGCCAGCAGCTTGTCAGGGGCTGGCACAGATACGCAGTATTTT,CASSLSGAGTDTQYF
few,TRBV7-9,TRBJ2-3,-,TGTGCCAGCAGCCGTGGGGCGGGAAACCCAGATACGCAGTATTTT,CASSRGAGNPDTQYF
-,TRBV12-3/TRBV12-4,TRBJ1-1,-,TGTGCCAGCAGTTCTTTCCGGAGTAAGTCCCTCCGCAAGCCTGAAGCTTTCTTT,CASSSFRSKSLRKPEAFF
-,TRBV5-1,TRBJ2-7,TRBD1,TGCGCCAGCCGCGGAAACAGGGGATACTCCTACGAGCAGTACTTC,CASRGNRGYSYEQYF
-,TRBV12-3/TRBV12-4,TRBJ1-2,-,TGTGCCAGCAGTGAGGGTCGGGGCTATGGCTACACCTTC,CASSEGRGYGYTF
many,TRBV7-2,TRBJ2-3,-,TGTGCCAGCAGCTTGTACACAGATACGCAGTATTTT,CASSLYTDTQYF
few,TRBV20-1,TRBJ1-2,TRBD1,TGCAGTGCTAGAGACCTAGACAGGGGGGACTATGGCTACACCTTC,CSARDLDRGDYGYTF
few,TRBV12-3/TRBV12-4,TRBJ2-1,-,TGTGCCAGCAGTCTATCTACTAGCTCGGGGGATGAGCAGTTCTTC,CASSLSTSSGDEQFF
few,TRBV4-1,TRBJ1-2,-,TGCGCCAGCAGCCCTGATGACAGGCCCTCGAACTATGGCTACACCTTC,CASSPDDRPSNYGYTF
-,TRBV10-3,TRBJ2-5,-,TGTGCCATCAGCAGGACCGACCCCCCCGAGACCCAGTACTTC,CAISRTDPPETQYF
once,TRBV10-3,TRBJ1-1,TRBD1,TGTGCCATCAGTGAGAACAGGGGCACTGAAGCTTTCTTT,CAISENRGTEAFF
-,TRBV9,TRBJ2-7,-,TGTGCCAGCAGCCCCCGGGACTCTATCTACGAGCAGTACTTC,CASSPRDSIYEQYF
-,TRBV5-4,TRBJ2-1,TRBD2,TGTGCCAGCAGCTTGGAAGCGGGGAGCTCCTACAATGAGCAGTTCTTC,CASSLEAGSSYNEQFF
-,TRBV5-1,TRBJ2-7,TRBD1,TGCGCCAGCAGCTTATCCGGGACAGGATACTCCCCCTACGAGCAGTACTTC,CASSLSGTGYSPYEQYF
-,TRBV7-2,TRBJ2-7,TRBD1,TGTGCCAGCAGCTTGGCCCGGACAGGATGGAGCTCCTACGAGCAGTACTTC,CASSLARTGWSSYEQYF
many,TRBV24-1,TRBJ2-1,-,TGTGCCACCAGTGATTTGAACGAATCGTCCGATGAGCAGTTCTTC,CATSDLNESSDEQFF
few,TRBV6-5,TRBJ1-2,-,TGTGCCAGCAGTTACTCTCCCGGAGCGACGATGTATGGCTACACCTTC,CASSYSPGATMYGYTF
-,TRBV11-1,TRBJ2-1,TRBD2,TGTGCCAGCAGCAACGGAGGACTAGCGGGGCACGAGCAGTTCTTC,CASSNGGLAGHEQFF
few,TRBV29-1,TRBJ2-5,-,TGCAGCGTTGCACGGGCCGGGGAGACCCAGTACTTC,CSVARAGETQYF
-,TRBV7-6,TRBJ2-3,-,TGTGCCAGCAGCCCTGGGTATTTGCGAGATACGCAGTATTTT,CASSPGYLRDTQYF
-,TRBV5-1,TRBJ2-3,TRBD2,TGCGCCAGCAGCCCAGTAGCGGGGGGCACAGATACGCAGTATTTT,CASSPVAGGTDTQYF
-,TRBV7-6,TRBJ2-7,TRBD1,TGTGCCAGCAGCTATACAGGGGGAGGATACGAGCAGTACTTC,CASSYTGGGYEQYF
-,TRBV19,TRBJ2-1,-,TGTGCCAGCGTCGACATACAGAAAGAGTCGCTTGAGCAGTTCTTC,CASVDIQKESLEQFF
-,TRBV20-1,TRBJ1-2,-,TGCAGTGCTAGAGTCATGGGAAATGACTATGGCTACACCTTC,CSARVMGNDYGYTF
few,TRBV5-1,TRBJ1-2,-,TGCGCCAGCAGCTTGCGGGAAGTTGGCTATGGCTACACCTTC,CASSLREVGYGYTF
-,TRBV11-2,TRBJ2-5,-,TGTGCCAGCACCTGGGGTTCCCGAGAGACCCAGTACTTC,CASTWGSRETQYF
-,TRBV6-5,TRBJ1-2,TRBD1,TGTGCCACCCGGGACAGGGGACATGGCTACACCTTC,CATRDRGHGYTF
-,TRBV20-1,TRBJ2-3,TRBD2,TGCAGTGCTAGGGGTTGGACGGGGGGTTACGGCACAGATACGCAGTATTTT,CSARGWTGGYGTDTQYF
few,TRBV4-1,TRBJ2-1,TRBD2,TGCGCCAGCAGCCTCGTAGCGGGGAATTACAATGAGCAGTTCTTC,CASSLVAGNYNEQFF
-,TRBV24-1,TRBJ2-1,TRBD1,TGTGCCACCAGTGGCCCGGGAGACCGCGGGACAGGGGACTACAATGAGCAGTTCTTC,CATSGPGDRGTGDYNEQFF
-,TRBV12-3/TRBV12-4,TRBJ2-4,TRBD2,TGTGCCAGCAGTTTAAGTAGCGGGATTTCCAAAAACATTCAGTACTTC,CASSLSSGISKNIQYF
-,TRBV29-1,TRBJ2-3,TRBD2,TGCAGCACCGAAGGCTCTAGCGGGGTTGGGGATACGCAGTATTTT,CSTEGSSGVGDTQYF
-,TRBV5-1,TRBJ2-5,-,TGCGCCAGCAGCTTGGGTGACAGAGATATAGAGACCCAGTACTTC,CASSLGDRDIETQYF
-,TRBV29-1,TRBJ2-1,-,TGCAGCGTTGTAGGGCAAGGGACCTATCCACGTAATGAGCAGTTCTTC,CSVVGQGTYPRNEQFF
-,TRBV20-1,TRBJ1-6,TRBD1,TGCAGTGCTAGCTTCCCAGGGGGCAGCTCCTATAATTCACCCCTCCACTTT,CSASFPGGSSYNSPLHF
few,TRBV6-5,TRBJ2-5,-,TGTGCCAGCAGTTACGGTCCGGGTAACCAAGAGACCCAGTACTTC,CASSYGPGNQETQYF
many,TRBV12-3/TRBV12-4,TRBJ2-7,-,TGTGCCAGCAGTTTAGCGCGGACAGTATGGGAGCAGTACTTC,CASSLARTVWEQYF
-,TRBV12-3/TRBV12-4,TRBJ2-3,-,TGTGCCAGCAGTTTCGAAAACCTTCGCACAGATGCGCAGTATTTT,CASSFENLRTDAQYF
-,TRBV12-3/TRBV12-4,TRBJ2-1,-,TGTGCCAGCAGTTTAGATGGGTTAGGGGGTGAGCAGTTCTTC,CASSLDGLGGEQFF
few,TRBV7-6,TRBJ2-5,-,TGTGCCAGCAGCTTAGTGGGCTCCGAGGTGGAGACCCAGTACTTC,CASSLVGSEVETQYF
few,TRBV12-3/TRBV12-4,TRBJ1-2,-,TGTGCCAGCACCCGAGGGTCAGAACATGGCTACACCTTC,CASTRGSEHGYTF
-,TRBV7-9,TRBJ1-1,TRBD1,TGTGCCAGCAGCCTGCCGACAGGGTCGAACACTGAAGCTTTCTTT,CASSLPTGSNTEAFF
few,TRBV20-1,TRBJ2-5,TRBD2,TGCAGTGCTAGTGCTAGCGGAACACCTATCCAAGAGACCCAGTACTTC,CSASASGTPIQETQYF
-,TRBV5-5,TRBJ1-1,-,TGTGCCAGCAGCTCCGACCCCACTGAAGCTTTCTTT,CASSSDPTEAFF
-,TRBV20-1,TRBJ1-1,TRBD1,TGCAGTGCTAGAGATCTCTTAGGACAGGGAGAAGCTTTCTTT,CSARDLLGQGEAFF
-,TRBV5-1,TRBJ2-4,-,TGCGCCAGCAGCTTGGCAGGGGCTCCAGCCAAAAACATTCAGTACTTC,CASSLAGAPAKNIQYF
-,TRBV28,TRBJ2-5,-,TGTGCCAGCGATGCCGGGGTTCGAGAGACCCAGTACTTC,CASDAGVRETQYF
-,TRBV10-3,TRBJ2-1,TRBD2,TGTGCCATCAGCGGGACTAGCGGATACAATGAGCAGTTCTTC,CAISGTSGYNEQFF
-,TRBV20-1,TRBJ1-2,-,TGCAGTGAAGCAACGGCGAGAAACTATGGCTACACCTTC,CSEATARNYGYTF
-,TRBV10-3,TRBJ2-1,-,TGTGCCATCAGTGATTGGGACGGGGAGAAGTTCTTC,CAISDWDGEKFF
few,TRBV10-1,TRBJ2-3,TRBD2,TGCGCCAGTATCATCCGACTAGCGGGGCGCACAGATACGCAGTATTTT,CASIIRLAGRTDTQYF
few,TRBV6-5,TRBJ2-3,TRBD1,TGTGCCAGCAGTTTCCGGACAGGCCTTGCAGATACGCAGTATTTT,CASSFRTGLADTQYF
-,TRBV29-1,TRBJ2-1,TRBD2,TGCAGCGTTTGTCAGCGGGGGGGATACAATGAGCAGTTCTTC,CSVCQRGGYNEQFF
few,TRBV29-1,TRBJ1-1,-,TGCAGCGTTGTACGGAACACTGAAGCTTTCTTT,CSVVRNTEAFF